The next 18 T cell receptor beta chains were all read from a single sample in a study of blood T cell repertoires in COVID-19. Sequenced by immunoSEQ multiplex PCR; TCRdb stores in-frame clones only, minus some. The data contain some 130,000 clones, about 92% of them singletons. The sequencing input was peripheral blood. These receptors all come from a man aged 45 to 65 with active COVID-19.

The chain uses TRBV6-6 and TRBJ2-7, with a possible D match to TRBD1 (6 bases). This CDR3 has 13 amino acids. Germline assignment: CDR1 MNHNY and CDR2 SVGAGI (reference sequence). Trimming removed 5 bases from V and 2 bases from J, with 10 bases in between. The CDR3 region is CASSPQGTYEQYF. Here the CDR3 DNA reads TGTGCCAGCAGTCCACAGGGAACCTACGAGCAGTACTTC.

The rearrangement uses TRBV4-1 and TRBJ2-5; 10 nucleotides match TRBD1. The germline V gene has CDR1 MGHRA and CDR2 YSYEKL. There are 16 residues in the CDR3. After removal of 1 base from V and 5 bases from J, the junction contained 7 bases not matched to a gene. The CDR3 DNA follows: TGCGCCAGCAGCCAAGTGGGACAGGGGAAGGTCGAGACCCAGTACTTC. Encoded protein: CASSQVGQGKVETQYF.

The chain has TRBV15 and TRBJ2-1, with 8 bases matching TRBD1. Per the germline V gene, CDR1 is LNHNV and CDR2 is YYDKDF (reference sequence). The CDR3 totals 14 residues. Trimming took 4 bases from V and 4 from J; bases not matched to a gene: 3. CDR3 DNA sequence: TGTGCCACCAGCACTGACAGGGGATACAATGAGCAGTTCTTC. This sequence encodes CATSTDRGYNEQFF.

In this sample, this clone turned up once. The CDR3 DNA sequence: TGTGCCAGCAGTCAAACCGGATGGAGCGGGTTACTCACAGATACGCAGTATTTT. Protein: CASSQTGWSGLLTDTQYF. The chain uses TRBV5-6 and TRBJ2-3; a possible D gene is TRBD2 (6 bases). Trimming took off 5 bases at V and 2 bases at J, with 24 bases between the two ends. Germline V lookup: CDR1 SGHDT, CDR2 YYEEEE. The CDR3 runs 18 residues.

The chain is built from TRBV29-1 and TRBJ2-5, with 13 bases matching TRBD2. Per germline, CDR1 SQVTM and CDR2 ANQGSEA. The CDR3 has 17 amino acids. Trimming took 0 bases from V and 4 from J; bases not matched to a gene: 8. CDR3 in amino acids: CSVEDFLLAGGSETQYF. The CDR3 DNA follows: TGCAGCGTTGAAGATTTTCTACTAGCGGGGGGGTCAGAGACCCAGTACTTC.

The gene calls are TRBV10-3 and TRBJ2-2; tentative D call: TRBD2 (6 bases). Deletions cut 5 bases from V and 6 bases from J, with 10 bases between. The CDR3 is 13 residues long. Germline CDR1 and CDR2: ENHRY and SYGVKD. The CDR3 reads CAISLGGAGELFF. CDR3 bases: TGTGCCATCAGTCTGGGGGGAGCCGGGGAGCTGTTTTTT.

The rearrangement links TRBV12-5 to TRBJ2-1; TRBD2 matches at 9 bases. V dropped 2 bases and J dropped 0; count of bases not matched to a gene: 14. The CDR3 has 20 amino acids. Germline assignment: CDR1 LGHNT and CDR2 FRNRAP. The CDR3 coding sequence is TGTGCTAGTGGTTTGCCTTCCGGGACTAGCCCCCTTGCCTCCTACAATGAGCAGTTCTTC. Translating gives CASGLPSGTSPLASYNEQFF. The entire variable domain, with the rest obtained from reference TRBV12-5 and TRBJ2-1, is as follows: DARVTQTPRHKVTEMGQEVTMRCQPILGHNTVFWYRQTMMQGLELLAYFRNRAPLDDSGMPKDRFSAEMPDATLATLKIQPSEPRDSAVYFCASGLPSGTSPLASYNEQFFGPGTRLTVL.

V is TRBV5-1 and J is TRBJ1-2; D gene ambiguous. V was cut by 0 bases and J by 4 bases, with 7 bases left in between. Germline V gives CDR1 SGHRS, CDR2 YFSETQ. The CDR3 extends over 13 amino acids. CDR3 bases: TGCGCCAGCAGCTTGGGTCAATCCTATGGCTACACCTTC. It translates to CASSLGQSYGYTF.

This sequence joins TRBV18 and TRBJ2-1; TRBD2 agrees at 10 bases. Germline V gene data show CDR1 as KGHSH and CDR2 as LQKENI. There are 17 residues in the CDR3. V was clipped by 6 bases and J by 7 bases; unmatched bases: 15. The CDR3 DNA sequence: TGTGCCAGCTCGGCCCAAACGCCGGGACTAGCGAAGAATGAGCAGTTCTTC. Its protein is CASSAQTPGLAKNEQFF.

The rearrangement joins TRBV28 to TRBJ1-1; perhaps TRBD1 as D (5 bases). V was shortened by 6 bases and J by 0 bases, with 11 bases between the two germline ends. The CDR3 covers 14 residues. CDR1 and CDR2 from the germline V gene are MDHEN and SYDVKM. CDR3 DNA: TGTGCCAGCAGCCCGACAGATATGAACACTGAAGCTTTCTTT. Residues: CASSPTDMNTEAFF.

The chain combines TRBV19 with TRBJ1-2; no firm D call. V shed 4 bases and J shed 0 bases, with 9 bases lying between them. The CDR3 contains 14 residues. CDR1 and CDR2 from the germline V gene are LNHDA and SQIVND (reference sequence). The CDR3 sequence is CASSTRVSNYGYTF. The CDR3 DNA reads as TGTGCCAGTAGTACGAGGGTCTCTAACTATGGCTACACCTTC.

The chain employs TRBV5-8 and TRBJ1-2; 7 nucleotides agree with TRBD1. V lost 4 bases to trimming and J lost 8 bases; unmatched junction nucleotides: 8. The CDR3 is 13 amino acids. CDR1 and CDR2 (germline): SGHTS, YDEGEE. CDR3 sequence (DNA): TGTGCCAGCAGCCTTCAGGGGGACCGGGGCTACACCTTC. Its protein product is CASSLQGDRGYTF.

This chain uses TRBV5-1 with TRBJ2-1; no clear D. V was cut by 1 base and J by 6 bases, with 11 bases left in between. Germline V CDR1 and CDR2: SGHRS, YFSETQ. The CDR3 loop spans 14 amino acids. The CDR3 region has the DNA TGCGCCAGCAGCTTGTCCGATCCGAGCAATGAGCAGTTCTTC. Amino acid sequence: CASSLSDPSNEQFF.

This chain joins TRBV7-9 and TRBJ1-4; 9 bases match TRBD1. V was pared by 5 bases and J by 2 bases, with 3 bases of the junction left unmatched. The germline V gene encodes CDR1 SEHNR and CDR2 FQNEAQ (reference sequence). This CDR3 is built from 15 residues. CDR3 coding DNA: TGTGCCAGCAGCGGACAGGGGAGTACTAATGAAAAACTGTTTTTT. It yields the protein CASSGQGSTNEKLFF.

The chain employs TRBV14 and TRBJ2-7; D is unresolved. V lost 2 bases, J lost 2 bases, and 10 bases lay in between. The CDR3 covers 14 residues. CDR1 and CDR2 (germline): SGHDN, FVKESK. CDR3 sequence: CASSQLSAPYEQYV. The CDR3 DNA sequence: TGTGCCAGCAGCCAACTAAGCGCACCCTACGAGCAGTACGTC.

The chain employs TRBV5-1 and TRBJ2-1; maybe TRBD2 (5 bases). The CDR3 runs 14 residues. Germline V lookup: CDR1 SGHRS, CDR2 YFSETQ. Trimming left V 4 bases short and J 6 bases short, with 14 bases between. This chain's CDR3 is CASSQGLETNEQFF. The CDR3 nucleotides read TGCGCCAGCAGCCAAGGACTGGAAACCAATGAGCAGTTCTTC.

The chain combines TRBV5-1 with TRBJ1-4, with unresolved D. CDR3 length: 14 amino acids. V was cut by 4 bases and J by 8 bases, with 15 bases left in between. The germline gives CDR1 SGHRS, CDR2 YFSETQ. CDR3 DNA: TGCGCCAGCAGCACGAGGGAGAGAGAAGAAAAACTGTTTTTT. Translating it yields CASSTREREEKLFF.

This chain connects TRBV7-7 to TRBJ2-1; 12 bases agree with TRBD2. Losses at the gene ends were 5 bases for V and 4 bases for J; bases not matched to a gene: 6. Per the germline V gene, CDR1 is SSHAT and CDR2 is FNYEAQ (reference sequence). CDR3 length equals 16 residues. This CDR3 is CASSQGLAGGYNEQFF. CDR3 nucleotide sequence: TGTGCCAGCAGCCAAGGGCTAGCGGGAGGGTACAATGAGCAGTTCTTC.